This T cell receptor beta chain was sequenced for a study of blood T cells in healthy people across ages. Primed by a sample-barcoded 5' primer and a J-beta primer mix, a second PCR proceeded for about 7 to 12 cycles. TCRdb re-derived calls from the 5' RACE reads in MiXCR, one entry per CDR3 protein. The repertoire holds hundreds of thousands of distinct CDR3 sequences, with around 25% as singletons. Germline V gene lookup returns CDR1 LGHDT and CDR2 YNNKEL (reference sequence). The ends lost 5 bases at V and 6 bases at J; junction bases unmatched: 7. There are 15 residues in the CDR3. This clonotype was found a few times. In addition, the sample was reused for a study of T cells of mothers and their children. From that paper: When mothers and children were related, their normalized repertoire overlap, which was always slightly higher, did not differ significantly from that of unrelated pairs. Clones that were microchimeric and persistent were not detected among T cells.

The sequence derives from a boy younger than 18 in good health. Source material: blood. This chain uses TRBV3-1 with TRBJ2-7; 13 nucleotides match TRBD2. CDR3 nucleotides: TGTGCCAGCAGCAAACGGACTAGCGGGAGAGCCGAGCAGTACTTC. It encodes CASSKRTSGRAEQYF.